This TCR beta chain was observed in a study of T cell responses to AZD1222 COVID-19 vaccine. Germline V gene sequence: CDR1 LGHDT, CDR2 YNNKEL (reference sequence). With 2 bases removed from V and 4 bases from J, the gap between germline ends came to 11 bases. The CDR3 consists of 14 residues. Only in-frame clones appear in the TCRdb table, and some are missing; sequencing was by immunoSEQ multiplex PCR. This repertoire shows 150,000 or so clones, approximately 86% found once; its top ten account for roughly 6.9%. This clone was counted once. Its antigen remains unknown. General study results and limits: Close to half of all spike-specific TCRs reportedly target regions of the variants that are unmutated. AZD1222 recipients seropositive at baseline numbered only six or seven. Females outnumbered males among donors, who were mostly white British; clonal diversity was possibly underestimated.

Sequenced here: peripheral blood, sampled after recovery from COVID-19. The chain combines TRBV3-1 (or the pseudogene TRBV3-2) with TRBJ2-5; TRBD2 might be the D (6 bases). The clonotype comes from an adult who had recovered from COVID-19. The CDR3 loop reads CASSQTSRGETQYF. The CDR3 nucleotides read TGTGCCAGCAGCCAAACTAGCCGGGGAGAGACCCAGTACTTC.